The rows below give T cell receptor beta chains drawn from one sample of a study of OX40 agonist ivuxolimab in advanced cancers. Sequencing used immunoSEQ multiplex PCR; TCRdb keeps in-frame clones, though not all of them. Among some 70,000 clones listed, under 95% were seen once. The source material was CD4+ or CD8+ T cells sorted from blood, sampled in a trial of the OX40 agonist ivuxolimab. The receptors derive from an adult with an advanced solid tumor such as melanoma, head and neck, liver or kidney cancer. CDR3s include the opening cysteine and the closing phenylalanine or tryptophan. The order of the fields is D gene, clone size, J gene, V gene, CDR3 protein, CDR3 DNA. The D gene is left open where the match is weak. Expanded clones get a size class; other rows say once, few or many, or leave the size out.

TRBD2	once	TRBJ2-7	TRBV15	CATSRLAGVAYEQYF	TGTGCCACCAGTAGGCTAGCGGGGGTTGCCTACGAGCAGTACTTC
-	once	TRBJ1-5	TRBV12-5	CASGFARLGHPNQPQHF	TGTGCTAGTGGTTTCGCCCGACTCGGGCATCCCAATCAGCCCCAGCATTTT
-	-	TRBJ2-7	TRBV7-6	CASSNLGQGNYEQYF	TGTGCCAGCAGCAATCTCGGACAAGGGAACTACGAGCAGTACTTC
-	-	TRBJ2-7	TRBV6-1	CASSFPGPGEQYF	TGTGCCAGCAGTTTTCCGGGGCCGGGAGAGCAGTACTTC
TRBD1	-	TRBJ2-4	TRBV9	CASSAQGPIKNIQYF	TGTGCCAGCAGTGCACAGGGGCCTATCAAAAACATTCAGTACTTC
TRBD2	-	TRBJ2-5	TRBV18	CASSSQRPAGLLAGEETQYF	TGTGCCAGCTCATCGCAGCGGCCAGCGGGGTTACTAGCGGGAGAGGAGACCCAGTACTTC
-	-	TRBJ1-2	TRBV5-1	CASSLSGDGYTF	TGCGCCAGCAGCTTGTCTGGAGATGGCTACACCTTC
TRBD1	-	TRBJ1-1	TRBV27	CASSPLTGTEAFF	TGTGCCAGCAGTCCACTGACAGGGACTGAAGCTTTCTTT
-	-	TRBJ1-2	TRBV30	CAWMGNYGYTF	TGTGCCTGGATGGGGAACTATGGCTACACCTTC
-	-	TRBJ2-1	TRBV6-6	CASSYDGKNEQFF	TGTGCCAGCAGTTACGACGGGAAAAATGAGCAGTTCTTC
-	-	TRBJ1-1	TRBV7-2	CASSLEVGPNTEAFF	TGTGCCAGCAGCCTAGAGGTTGGACCGAACACTGAAGCTTTCTTT
-	-	TRBJ2-3	TRBV5-1	CASSFSRMDTQYF	TGCGCCAGCAGCTTCTCTAGAATGGATACGCAGTATTTT
-	-	TRBJ2-7	TRBV2	CASSEGAAVYEQYF	TGTGCCAGCAGTGAAGGGGCGGCAGTCTACGAGCAGTACTTC
-	-	TRBJ2-3	TRBV5-1	CASNEGGPSTDTQYF	TGCGCCAGCAACGAGGGGGGACCAAGCACAGATACGCAGTATTTT
-	-	TRBJ1-5	TRBV6-1	CASSVKAEGNQPQHF	TGTGCCAGCAGTGTGAAGGCCGAGGGCAATCAGCCCCAGCATTTT
-	-	TRBJ2-4	TRBV5-4	CASSLQDWDIQYF	TGTGCCAGCAGCTTGCAGGATTGGGACATTCAGTACTTC
-	-	TRBJ2-3	TRBV6-1	CASSEEDTDTQYF	TGTGCCAGCAGTGAAGAGGACACAGATACGCAGTATTTT
-	-	TRBJ2-7	TRBV10-1	CASSESPGVREQYF	TGCGCCAGCAGTGAATCGCCGGGGGTACGGGAGCAGTACTTC
TRBD1	-	TRBJ2-2	TRBV9	CASSLGGLGTGELFF	TGTGCCAGCAGCCTAGGGGGCCTGGGTACCGGGGAGCTGTTTTTT
TRBD1	-	TRBJ1-1	TRBV30	CAWTQQGDTEAFF	TGTGCCTGGACCCAACAGGGGGACACTGAAGCTTTCTTT
TRBD1	-	TRBJ2-2	TRBV5-6	CASSSTGVGTGELFF	TGTGCCAGCAGCTCTACAGGGGTGGGCACCGGGGAGCTGTTTTTT
TRBD1	-	TRBJ2-7	TRBV19	CASSIAQDRGHEQYF	TGTGCCAGTAGTATAGCCCAGGACAGGGGCCACGAGCAGTACTTC
-	-	TRBJ2-1	TRBV30	CAWSVGQGEDSQFF	TGTGCCTGGAGTGTGGGGCAGGGGGAGGACAGCCAGTTCTTC
-	-	TRBJ2-3	TRBV5-5	CASSLARPTDTQYF	TGTGCCAGCAGCTTGGCCCGGCCCACAGATACGCAGTATTTT
-	-	TRBJ2-7	TRBV7-9	CASSLSSGSSYEQYF	TGTGCCAGCAGCTTAAGCTCCGGGTCCTCCTACGAGCAGTACTTC
TRBD2	once	TRBJ2-3	TRBV7-6	CASSLAVGSGGNTDTQYF	TGTGCCAGCAGCTTAGCGGTCGGTAGCGGGGGGAACACAGATACGCAGTATTTT
TRBD1	once	TRBJ1-4	TRBV12-5	CASVGQGGEKLFF	TGTGCTAGTGTGGGACAGGGTGGTGAAAAACTGTTTTTT
-	-	TRBJ1-6	TRBV4-1	CASSQEAVSSYNSPLHF	TGCGCCAGCAGCCAAGAGGCCGTAAGCTCCTATAATTCACCCCTCCACTTT
-	-	TRBJ2-2	TRBV6-1	CASSELRGTGELFF	TGTGCCAGCAGTGAATTGAGGGGGACCGGGGAGCTGTTTTTT
-	once	TRBJ2-3	TRBV21-1	CASSKGDRGRADTQYF	TGTGCCAGCAGCAAAGGGGACAGGGGGCGCGCAGATACGCAGTATTTT
TRBD1	-	TRBJ1-1	TRBV18	CASSPMTGVNTEAFF	TGTGCCAGCTCACCGATGACAGGGGTAAACACTGAAGCTTTCTTT
-	-	TRBJ2-3	TRBV23-1	CASSTRGTCGDTQYF	TGCGCCAGCTCCACTAGGGGGACTTGCGGAGATACGCAGTATTTT
TRBD1	-	TRBJ1-4	TRBV7-2	CASSSSGQGAEKLFF	TGTGCCAGCAGCTCCTCGGGACAGGGGGCGGAAAAACTGTTTTTT
-	-	TRBJ1-1	TRBV7-9	CASSQTPRAERAFF	TGTGCCAGCAGCCAAACCCCCCGGGCGGAAAGAGCTTTCTTT
-	-	TRBJ2-1	TRBV30	CAWGGTSWNSVQFF	TGTGCCTGGGGCGGCACTAGCTGGAACTCAGTGCAGTTCTTC
TRBD2	-	TRBJ2-3	TRBV7-7	CASSRGSGTPNTQYF	TGTGCTAGCAGCCGAGGGAGCGGGACCCCAAATACGCAGTATTTT
-	-	TRBJ1-1	TRBV5-4	CASSLGGWETEAFF	TGTGCCAGCAGCTTGGGAGGGTGGGAAACTGAAGCTTTCTTT
TRBD1	-	TRBJ1-2	TRBV6-6	CASSYSAGGAGGYTF	TGTGCCAGCAGTTACTCGGCAGGGGGCGCAGGTGGCTACACCTTC
-	-	TRBJ1-3	TRBV4-1	CASSQDERVITGNTIYF	TGCGCCAGCAGCCAAGACGAAAGGGTGATTACTGGAAACACCATATATTTT
-	-	TRBJ2-4	TRBV18	CASSPMAGNIQYF	TGTGCCAGCTCACCCATGGCTGGAAACATTCAGTACTTC
-	-	TRBJ2-5	TRBV18	CASSGEETQYF	TGTGCCAGCTCAGGAGAAGAGACCCAGTACTTC
TRBD2	-	TRBJ2-3	TRBV30	CAWSKGLADTDTQYF	TGTGCCTGGAGCAAAGGACTAGCGGACACAGATACGCAGTATTTT
-	-	TRBJ1-1	TRBV19	CASSIVWGETEAFF	TGTGCCAGTAGTATAGTTTGGGGGGAGACTGAAGCTTTCTTT
-	-	TRBJ1-6	TRBV2	CASTKRRDRYNSPLHF	TGTGCCAGCACGAAGCGGCGCGACAGGTATAATTCACCCCTCCACTTT
-	-	TRBJ2-7	TRBV6-1	CASSWLGFLYEQYF	TGTGCCAGCAGTTGGCTAGGGTTTCTCTACGAGCAGTACTTC
TRBD1	-	TRBJ2-7	TRBV6-1	CASSEQGQGFNEQYF	TGTGCCAGCAGTGAACAGGGACAGGGTTTCAACGAGCAGTACTTC
-	-	TRBJ1-1	TRBV9	CASSLRDGGNTEAFF	TGTGCCAGCAGTCTCCGGGACGGGGGGAACACTGAAGCTTTCTTT
-	-	TRBJ2-1	TRBV7-2	CASRRSGPLRNEQFF	TGTGCCAGCAGGCGTTCGGGACCCCTAAGGAATGAGCAGTTCTTC
-	-	TRBJ1-5	TRBV21-1	CAMLIRDRGSCDQPQHF	TGTGCCATGCTGATCCGGGACAGGGGATCTTGTGATCAGCCCCAGCATTTT
-	-	TRBJ1-3	TRBV6-5	CASSPLSRSPNTIYF	TGTGCCAGCAGCCCCCTTAGCAGGAGCCCAAACACCATATATTTT
TRBD1	-	TRBJ2-5	TRBV6-4	CASSSFGTGVNIQYF	TGTGCCAGCAGTTCATTCGGGACAGGGGTTAATATCCAGTACTTC
TRBD1	-	TRBJ2-7	TRBV28	CATRRQGLSYEQYF	TGTGCCACCCGACGACAGGGGCTGTCCTACGAGCAGTACTTC
TRBD2	-	TRBJ2-2	TRBV6-6	CASTRTSGDTGELFF	TGTGCCAGTACTAGGACTAGCGGCGACACCGGGGAGCTGTTTTTT
-	-	TRBJ2-3	TRBV18	CASSPMSTDTQYF	TGTGCCAGCTCCCCGATGAGCACAGATACGCAGTATTTT
-	-	TRBJ2-3	TRBV6-6	CASSYRDTQYF	TGTGCCAGCAGTTACCGAGATACGCAGTATTTT